The 19 T cell receptor beta chains reported below all come from one sample, sequenced in a study of T cell changes during pregnancy in multiple sclerosis. The repertoire was sequenced with immunoSEQ multiplex PCR; TCRdb's copy has only in-frame clones and lacks some. The sample has roughly 93,000 clones, roughly 90% seen once. This specimen consisted of peripheral blood, obtained before pregnancy. The source is a female donor with multiple sclerosis, enrolled in a pregnancy study.

The V gene is TRBV9, the J gene TRBJ2-5; TRBD2 agrees at 12 bases. Germline CDR1 SGDLS, CDR2 YYNGEE. This CDR3 region has 17 residues. After removal of 0 bases from V and 5 bases from J, the junction contained 8 bases not matched to a gene. The CDR3 nucleotides are TGTGCCAGCAGCGTAGGGCTAGCGGGGGGGCTGTTCGAGACCCAGTACTTC. The encoded protein is CASSVGLAGGLFETQYF. The full variable domain, in which reference TRBV9 and TRBJ2-5 provide the parts outside the CDR3, is DSGVTQTPKHLITATGQRVTLRCSPRSGDLSVYWYQQSLDQGLQFLIQYYNGEERAKGNILERFSAQQFPDLHSELNLSSLELGDSALYFCASSVGLAGGLFETQYFGPGTRLLVL.

The V call is TRBV2, the J call TRBJ2-5; TRBD2 is a possible D gene (5 bases). Germline V lookup: CDR1 SNHLY, CDR2 FYNNEI. Trimming shortened V by 8 bases and J by 2 bases, and 15 bases separated the two germline ends. The CDR3 totals 14 residues. DNA for the CDR3: TGTGCCAGCGGACTGATAGTCGGACAAGAGACCCAGTACTTC. Translating gives CASGLIVGQETQYF.

The V gene is TRBV6-1, the J gene TRBJ2-7; D perhaps matches TRBD2 (6 bases). The CDR3 covers 13 residues. The germline gives CDR1 MNHNS, CDR2 SASEGT. V lost 1 base and J 5 bases, leaving 9 bases between the germline ends. The CDR3 nucleotides read TGTGCCAGCAGTGAAGTACTAGCTGACGAGCAGTACTTC. Amino acid sequence: CASSEVLADEQYF.

This chain uses TRBV7-9 with TRBJ2-3; TRBD2 matches at 8 bases. After removal of 0 bases from V and 2 bases from J, the junction contained 1 base not matched to a gene. CDR3 length: 15 residues. The V gene's germline CDR1 is SEHNR and CDR2 FQNEAQ (reference sequence). In DNA, the CDR3 is TGTGCCAGCAGCTTAGCTAGCGGGAACACAGATACGCAGTATTTT. It encodes CASSLASGNTDTQYF.

The chain carries TRBV5-4 and TRBJ2-6; no clear D. The CDR3 runs to 16 residues. The germline V and J ends were trimmed by 1 base and 4 bases, with 12 bases remaining between them. The germline gives CDR1 SGHNT, CDR2 YYREEE (reference sequence). The CDR3 is CASSLSNRWGANVLTF. CDR3 DNA: TGTGCCAGCAGCTTGTCGAACCGGTGGGGGGCCAACGTCCTGACTTTC.

The chain carries TRBV2 and TRBJ1-5; 9 bases are shared with TRBD1. This CDR3 has 14 residues. The V gene's germline CDR1 is SNHLY and CDR2 FYNNEI. The trim removed 7 bases at V and 4 bases at J, leaving 5 bases unmatched. Written as DNA, the CDR3 is TGTGCCAGCAAAGCCGGACAGGGGAATCAGCCCCAGCATTTT. Translation gives CASKAGQGNQPQHF.

This chain uses TRBV18 with TRBJ1-2; TRBD1 matches 7 bases. The CDR3 extends over 14 amino acids. Germline CDR1 reads KGHSH; CDR2 reads LQKENI. The junction had 9 bases not matched to a gene; V was cut back by 4 bases and J by 7 bases. CDR3 in DNA: TGTGCCAGCTCACAGGAAGGGGGCTGGGCTGGCTACACCTTC. It specifies CASSQEGGWAGYTF. The complete variable domain, with remaining parts taken from reference TRBV18 and TRBJ1-2, reads NAGVMQNPRHLVRRRGQEARLRCSPMKGHSHVYWYRQLPEEGLKFMVYLQKENIIDESGMPKERFSAEFPKEGPSILRIQQVVRGDSAAYFCASSQEGGWAGYTFGSGTRLTVV.

This clone has just one count. This CDR3 reads CAASYSTYEQYF. In nucleotides, the CDR3 is TGTGCCGCTTCATACTCTACCTACGAGCAGTACTTC. The chain is built from TRBV30 and TRBJ2-7; D not certain. This CDR3 has 12 residues. In germline, CDR1 is GTSNPN, CDR2 SVGIG (reference sequence). V lost 8 bases, J lost 2 bases, and 13 bases lay in between.

This chain joins TRBV7-6 and TRBJ2-1; TRBD2 is a possible D gene (6 bases). Germline-derived CDR1 and CDR2 are SGHVS and FNYEAQ. Trimming took 2 bases from V and 8 from J, leaving 13 bases between them. The CDR3 contains 14 residues. The CDR3 DNA reads TGTGCCAGCAGCTTAAGTGCGGGGTCCCATGAGCAGTTCTTC. It specifies CASSLSAGSHEQFF.

The chain is built from TRBV19 and TRBJ2-3; possibly TRBD1 for D (6 bases). Germline-derived CDR1 and CDR2 are LNHDA and SQIVND (reference sequence). The V gene lost 6 bases and the J gene lost 1 base, with 14 bases spanning the gap. The CDR3 consists of 15 residues. CDR3 protein: CASRRDRRRTDTQYF. The CDR3 DNA reads as TGTGCCAGTAGACGCGACAGGCGGCGCACAGATACGCAGTATTTT. The entire variable domain, with the rest obtained from reference TRBV19 and TRBJ2-3, is as follows: DGGITQSPKYLFRKEGQNVTLSCEQNLNHDAMYWYRQDPGQGLRLIYYSQIVNDFQKGDIAEGYSVSREKKESFPLTVTSAQKNPTAFYLCASRRDRRRTDTQYFGPGTRLTVL.

The J gene is TRBJ2-5, the V gene TRBV12-5; weak D call: TRBD2 (5 bases). Deletions cut 6 bases from V and 7 bases from J, with 15 bases between. This CDR3 contains 13 residues. The germline CDR1 and CDR2 sequences are LGHNT and FRNRAP. DNA of the CDR3: TGTGCTAGTGGCTCTGGCCCCGAGGGGACCCAGTACTTC. Translating gives CASGSGPEGTQYF.

This clone was counted a single time. The chain uses TRBV7-9 and TRBJ1-4; no clear D gene. This CDR3 contains 13 residues. Between the trimmed V and J ends, which lost 4 bases and 10 bases, there was a span of 13 bases. CDR1 SEHNR and CDR2 FQNEAQ come from the germline V gene (reference sequence). The CDR3 nucleotides are TGTGCCAGCAGCTCCTCGGGTCGGATAAAACTGTTTTTT. It yields the protein CASSSSGRIKLFF.

V and J are TRBV5-5 and TRBJ2-7, with 8 bases aligning to TRBD2. V lost 1 base, J lost 1 base, and 16 bases stayed unmatched. Germline CDR1 is SGHKS and CDR2 is YYEKEE (reference sequence). This CDR3 is built from 19 residues. The CDR3 spells CASSLRLARGGSPSYEQYF. In DNA form, the CDR3 reads TGTGCCAGCAGCTTGAGACTAGCGCGAGGAGGATCCCCGTCCTACGAGCAGTACTTC.

The J gene is TRBJ2-2, the V gene TRBV2, with TRBD1 identical over 8 bases. Trimming cost V 4 bases and J 4 bases; bases outside gene matches: 5. The CDR3 is 15 residues long. Germline-derived CDR1 and CDR2 are SNHLY and FYNNEI. Written as DNA, the CDR3 is TGTGCCAGCAGTGGTCAGGGGGCGATCACCGGGGAGCTGTTTTTT. Translated, it gives CASSGQGAITGELFF.

The chain combines TRBV5-1 with TRBJ1-5; D unclear. Germline CDR1 SGHRS, CDR2 YFSETQ. CDR3 length: 14 amino acids. Trimming left V 0 bases short and J 4 bases short, with 8 bases between. The CDR3 DNA is TGCGCCAGCAGCTTGGTGGAGGGAAATCAGCCCCAGCATTTT. Translating it yields CASSLVEGNQPQHF.

This clone was found a few times. The chain carries TRBV28 and TRBJ1-1; D gene ambiguous. V was pared by 2 bases and J by 4 bases, with 17 bases between. From germline, CDR1 is MDHEN and CDR2 SYDVKM. The CDR3 is 16 amino acids. The CDR3 reads CASSLVFGSRGTEAFF. CDR3 coding DNA: TGTGCCAGCAGTTTAGTGTTCGGAAGTCGGGGCACTGAAGCTTTCTTT.

This chain joins TRBV28 and TRBJ2-7; possible D gene TRBD2, 5 bases. V was pared by 4 bases and J by 2 bases, with 15 bases between. This CDR3 contains 15 residues. Germline CDR1 MDHEN, CDR2 SYDVKM. The CDR3 DNA follows: TGTGCCAGCAGTTATGCGGTAGCGAGCACCTACGAGCAGTACTTC. Translating it yields CASSYAVASTYEQYF.

This chain joins TRBV2 and TRBJ2-3, with TRBD2 as a possible D gene (5 bases). The CDR3 loop spans 15 amino acids. V lost 6 bases to trimming and J lost 1 base, with 14 bases between them. The germline CDR1 and CDR2 sequences are SNHLY and FYNNEI. CDR3 sequence reads: CASRPGTRGTDTQYF. CDR3 DNA sequence: TGTGCCAGCAGGCCGGGCACGCGGGGCACAGATACGCAGTATTTT.

V is TRBV4-2 and J is TRBJ1-1; 9 nucleotides line up with TRBD1. V dropped 2 bases and J dropped 4; count of bases not matched to a gene: 11. The CDR3 loop spans 17 amino acids. Germline V gene sequence: CDR1 LGHNA, CDR2 YNFKEQ. The CDR3 DNA reads as TGTGCCAGCAGCCAAAAGCTTCTTACAGGGGGCGGCACTGAAGCTTTCTTT. Protein: CASSQKLLTGGGTEAFF.